The text below deals with one T cell receptor (beta chain). This clonotype was seen more than once but under ten times. Which antigen it targets is not known. No qualities accompany the bases; no much larger clone lies one base away. Libraries came from PCR. Sequencing was carried out with an Illumina HiSeq 2500. To normalize quantification of the TCRbeta repertoire, the TCR libraries were built with molecular barcoding that relied on unique molecular identifiers. TCRdb reprocessed the public reads (quality trimming at Q25 with fastp, clone calling with MiXCR) and kept in-frame beta chains. A single entry per CDR3 protein holds the most common genes and DNA from its merged rows. The sample table lists about 300,000 distinct CDR3 sequences, 6% to 10% of them with a count of one. Of the sample, 8.5% to 9.5% is held by the ten largest clones. From a lookup of the germline V gene, CDR1 and CDR2 are SGHAT and FQNNGV. V drops 1 base and J drops 1 base, leaving 19 bases in between. Spanning cysteine to phenylalanine, the CDR3 consists of 18 amino acids. Here the CDR3 DNA is all that survives: 54 bases in frame from base 1.

What the treatment or condition label conveys for this sample: allogeneic hematopoietic cell transplantation with graft depleted of TCRalphabeta T cells and CD19 B cells. The transplant recipients were children given TCRalphabeta/CD19-depleted allogeneic hematopoietic cell grafts. This record comes from a study of T-cell reconstitution after alpha-beta-depleted transplantation in children (TCRdb year 2016). Regarding the research as a whole: T-cell immune reconstitution after TCRalphabeta/CD19-depleted allogeneic hematopoietic cell transplantation in children was quantitatively tracked in the study by means of TCR repertoire profiling. Broad study findings and their caveats: Hyperexpanded clone frequencies declined over subsequent months; after one year, T-cell counts and TCRbeta diversity were mostly attributed to newly produced T cells. The apparently early recovery of alphabetaT-cell counts about two months after transplant reportedly depended on only several hundred rapidly expanded clones that came from non-depleted graft cells. The high TCRbeta diversity at day 60 in some patients was ascribed to recipient T cells and intrathymic progenitors that had survived conditioning.

The clonotype originates from a female patient aged 2-15 years who had a stem cell transplant for Fanconi anemia, so the T cells may come from the graft donor. The sequencing here drew on peripheral blood, taken 360 days after TCRalphabeta/CD19-depleted stem cell transplant. Recombination connected TRBV11-2 to TRBJ2-5; the D gene is perhaps TRBD2, on 6 matching bases. The nucleotide sequence is TGTGCCAGCAGCTTAGGGTTTCTTGGCGGGGATAGCCAAGAGACCCAGTACTTC. Translated, it gives CASSLGFLGGDSQETQYF.